This T cell receptor beta chain was captured by sequencing in a study of chronic HIV infection and antiretroviral therapy. Germline V gives CDR1 SGHRS, CDR2 YFSETQ. The length of the CDR3 is 13 residues. In TCRdb, the 5' RACE reads were re-called with MiXCR into one record per CDR3 protein. There are fewer than 40,000 distinct CDR3 sequences in the sample; approximately 7.4% occur only once, and over 2.5% lies in the top ten. As concerns this clonotype: A much larger clone differs by one base, so this may be a read error.

Specimen: peripheral blood. The chain joins TRBV5-1 to TRBJ1-1, with D unresolved. The TCR was taken from an adult who had HIV and had not received antiretroviral therapy, or was an uninfected healthy control (not recorded which). CDR3 DNA sequence: TGCGCCAGCAGCCTTGACCCGAACACTGAAACTTTCTTT. As protein: CASSLDPNTETFF.